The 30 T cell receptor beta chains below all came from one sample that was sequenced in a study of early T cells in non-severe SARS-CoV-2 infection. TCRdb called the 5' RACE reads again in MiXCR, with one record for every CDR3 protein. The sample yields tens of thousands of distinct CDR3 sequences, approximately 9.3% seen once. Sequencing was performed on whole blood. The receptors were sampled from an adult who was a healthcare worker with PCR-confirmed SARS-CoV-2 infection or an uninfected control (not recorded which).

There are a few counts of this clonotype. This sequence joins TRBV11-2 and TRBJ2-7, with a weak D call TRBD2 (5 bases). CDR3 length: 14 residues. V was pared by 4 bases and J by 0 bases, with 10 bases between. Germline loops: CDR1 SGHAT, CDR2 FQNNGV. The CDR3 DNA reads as TGTGCCAGCAGCTCCCCTGGGAGCTCCTACGAGCAGTACTTC. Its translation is CASSSPGSSYEQYF. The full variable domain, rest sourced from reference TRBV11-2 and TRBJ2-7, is EAGVAQSPRYKIIEKRQSVAFWCNPISGHATLYWYQQILGQGPKLLIQFQNNGVVDDSQLPKDRFSAERLKGVDSTLKIQPAKLEDSAVYLCASSSPGSSYEQYFGPGTRLTVT.

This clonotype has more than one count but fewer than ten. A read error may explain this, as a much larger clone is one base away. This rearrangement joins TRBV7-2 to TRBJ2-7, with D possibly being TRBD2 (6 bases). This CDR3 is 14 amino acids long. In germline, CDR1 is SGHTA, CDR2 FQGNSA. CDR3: CVSSLLGSSYEQYF. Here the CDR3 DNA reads TGTGTCAGCAGCTTACTCGGGAGCTCCTACGAGCAGTACTTC.

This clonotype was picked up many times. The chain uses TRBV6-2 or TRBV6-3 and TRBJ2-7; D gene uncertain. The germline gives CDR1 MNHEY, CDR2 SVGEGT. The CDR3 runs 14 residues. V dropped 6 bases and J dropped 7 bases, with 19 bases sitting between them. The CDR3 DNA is TGTGCCAGCAGGCAAACAACCGGGTTTCCGGAGCAGTACTTC. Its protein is CASRQTTGFPEQYF.

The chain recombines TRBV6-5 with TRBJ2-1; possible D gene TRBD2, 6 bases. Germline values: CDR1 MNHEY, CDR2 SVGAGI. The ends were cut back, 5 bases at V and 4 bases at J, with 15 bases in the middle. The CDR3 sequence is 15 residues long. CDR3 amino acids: CASSPRDGIYNEQFF. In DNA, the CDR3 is TGTGCCAGCAGTCCGCGGGACGGAATTTACAATGAGCAGTTCTTC.

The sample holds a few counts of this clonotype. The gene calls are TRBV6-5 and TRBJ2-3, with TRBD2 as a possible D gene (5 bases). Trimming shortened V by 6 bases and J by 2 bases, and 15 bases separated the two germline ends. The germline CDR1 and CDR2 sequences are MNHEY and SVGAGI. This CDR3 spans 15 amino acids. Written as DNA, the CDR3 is TGTGCCAGCAGCCGGGAAAGCGGATTCACAGATACGCAGTATTTT. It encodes CASSRESGFTDTQYF.

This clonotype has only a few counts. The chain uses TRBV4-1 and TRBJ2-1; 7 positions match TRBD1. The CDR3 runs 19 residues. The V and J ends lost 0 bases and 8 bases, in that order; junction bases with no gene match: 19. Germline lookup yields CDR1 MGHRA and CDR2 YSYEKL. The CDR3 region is CASSQERGRGTAKEDEQFF. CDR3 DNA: TGCGCCAGCAGCCAAGAGCGCGGAAGAGGGACAGCTAAAGAGGATGAGCAGTTCTTC.

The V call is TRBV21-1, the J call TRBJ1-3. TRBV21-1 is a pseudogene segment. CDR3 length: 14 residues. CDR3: CASSKVYSGNTIYF. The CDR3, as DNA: TGTGCCAGCAGCAAAGTATACTCTGGAAACACCATATATTTT.

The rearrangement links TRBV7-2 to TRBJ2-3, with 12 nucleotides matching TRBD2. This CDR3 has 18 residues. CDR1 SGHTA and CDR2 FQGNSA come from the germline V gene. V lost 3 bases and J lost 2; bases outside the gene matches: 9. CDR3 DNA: TGTGCCAGCAGCTTGGGACTAGCGGGTCGTTGGAACACAGATACGCAGTATTTT. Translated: CASSLGLAGRWNTDTQYF. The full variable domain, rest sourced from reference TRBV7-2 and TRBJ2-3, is GAGVSQSPSNKVTEKGKDVELRCDPISGHTALYWYRQSLGQGLEFLIYFQGNSAPDKSGLPSDRFSAERTGGSVSTLTIQRTQQEDSAVYLCASSLGLAGRWNTDTQYFGPGTRLTVL.

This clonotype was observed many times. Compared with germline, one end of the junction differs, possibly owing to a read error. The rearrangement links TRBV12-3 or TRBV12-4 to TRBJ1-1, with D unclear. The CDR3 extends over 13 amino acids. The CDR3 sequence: CASSSSLSRGALF. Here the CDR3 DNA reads TGTGCCAGCAGTTCCTCTCTTTCCCGCGGAGCACTATTT.

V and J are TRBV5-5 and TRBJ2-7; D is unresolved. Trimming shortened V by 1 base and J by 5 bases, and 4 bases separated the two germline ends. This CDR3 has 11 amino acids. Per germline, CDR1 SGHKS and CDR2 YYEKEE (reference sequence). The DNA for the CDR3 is TGTGCCAGCAGCTTGAGCCACGAGCAGTACTTC. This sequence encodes CASSLSHEQYF.

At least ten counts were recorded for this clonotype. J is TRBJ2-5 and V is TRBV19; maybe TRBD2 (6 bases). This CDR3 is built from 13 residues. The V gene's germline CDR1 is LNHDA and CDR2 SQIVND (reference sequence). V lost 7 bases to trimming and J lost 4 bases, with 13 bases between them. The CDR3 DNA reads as TGTGCCAGTACCCCAACCGGGGGAGAGACCCAGTACTTC. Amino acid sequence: CASTPTGGETQYF.

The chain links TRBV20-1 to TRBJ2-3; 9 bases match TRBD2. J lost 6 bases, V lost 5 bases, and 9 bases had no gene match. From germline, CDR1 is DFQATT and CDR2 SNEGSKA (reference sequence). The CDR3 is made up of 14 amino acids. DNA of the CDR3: TGCAGTGCTCAAAGCGGGGGGCGCGTGGATACGCAGTATTTT. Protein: CSAQSGGRVDTQYF.

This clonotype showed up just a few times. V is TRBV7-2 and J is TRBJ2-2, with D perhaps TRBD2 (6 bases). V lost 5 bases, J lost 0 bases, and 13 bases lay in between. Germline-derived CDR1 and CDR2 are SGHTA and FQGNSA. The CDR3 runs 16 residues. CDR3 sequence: CASSRRGGANTGELFF. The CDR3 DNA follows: TGTGCCAGCAGCCGGCGGGGAGGCGCGAACACCGGGGAGCTGTTTTTT.

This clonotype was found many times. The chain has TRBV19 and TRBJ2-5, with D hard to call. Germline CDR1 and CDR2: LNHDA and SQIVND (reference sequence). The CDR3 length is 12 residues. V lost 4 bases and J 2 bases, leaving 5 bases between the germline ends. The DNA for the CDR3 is TGTGCCAGTAGTAATTTGCAAGAGACCCAGTACTTC. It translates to CASSNLQETQYF. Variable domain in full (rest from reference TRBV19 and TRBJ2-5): DGGITQSPKYLFRKEGQNVTLSCEQNLNHDAMYWYRQDPGQGLRLIYYSQIVNDFQKGDIAEGYSVSREKKESFPLTVTSAQKNPTAFYLCASSNLQETQYFGPGTRLLVL.

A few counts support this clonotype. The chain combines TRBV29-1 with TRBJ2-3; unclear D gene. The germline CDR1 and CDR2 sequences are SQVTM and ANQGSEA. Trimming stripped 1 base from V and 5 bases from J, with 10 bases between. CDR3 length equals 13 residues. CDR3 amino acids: CSVEVLTKDTQYF. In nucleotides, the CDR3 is TGCAGCGTTGAAGTGCTAACAAAAGATACGCAGTATTTT.

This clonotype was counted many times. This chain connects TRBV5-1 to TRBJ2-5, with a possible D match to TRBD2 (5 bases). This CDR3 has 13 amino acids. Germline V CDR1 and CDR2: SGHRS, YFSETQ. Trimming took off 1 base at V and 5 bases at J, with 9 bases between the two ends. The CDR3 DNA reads TGCGCCAGCAGCTTGACTAGTCCGGAGACCCAGTACTTC. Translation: CASSLTSPETQYF.

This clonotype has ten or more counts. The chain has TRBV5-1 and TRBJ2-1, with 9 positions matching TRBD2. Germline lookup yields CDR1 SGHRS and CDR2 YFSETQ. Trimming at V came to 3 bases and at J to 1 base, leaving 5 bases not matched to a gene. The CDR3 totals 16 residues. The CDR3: CASSWLTSGSYNEQFF. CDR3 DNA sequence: TGCGCCAGCAGCTGGTTGACTAGCGGTTCCTACAATGAGCAGTTCTTC.

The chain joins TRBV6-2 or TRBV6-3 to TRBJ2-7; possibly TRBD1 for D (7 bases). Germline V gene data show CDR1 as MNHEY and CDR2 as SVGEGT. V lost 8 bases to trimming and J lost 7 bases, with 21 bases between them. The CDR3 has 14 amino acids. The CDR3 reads CASGTGTARGEQYF. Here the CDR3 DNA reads TGTGCCAGCGGGACCGGGACAGCACGGGGGGAGCAGTACTTC.

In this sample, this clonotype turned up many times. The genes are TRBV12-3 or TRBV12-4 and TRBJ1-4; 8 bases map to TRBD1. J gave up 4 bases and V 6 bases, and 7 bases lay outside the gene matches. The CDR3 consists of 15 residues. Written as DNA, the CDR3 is TGTGCCAGCAGCCGCCAGGGGGCAAATAATGAAAAACTGTTTTTT. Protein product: CASSRQGANNEKLFF.

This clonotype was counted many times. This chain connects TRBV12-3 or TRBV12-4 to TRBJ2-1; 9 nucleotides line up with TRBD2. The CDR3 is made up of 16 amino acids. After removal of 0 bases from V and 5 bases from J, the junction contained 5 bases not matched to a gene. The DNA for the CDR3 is TGTGCCAGCAGTTTAGCACGGACTAGCGCCGACAATGAGCAGTTCTTC. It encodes CASSLARTSADNEQFF.

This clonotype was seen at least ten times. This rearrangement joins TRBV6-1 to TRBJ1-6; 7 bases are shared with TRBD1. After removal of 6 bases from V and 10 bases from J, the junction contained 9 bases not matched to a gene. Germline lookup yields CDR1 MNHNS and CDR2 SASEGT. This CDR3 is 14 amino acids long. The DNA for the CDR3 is TGTGCCAGCAGAAGAGACAGGGTTGGATCACCCCTCCACTTT. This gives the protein CASRRDRVGSPLHF.

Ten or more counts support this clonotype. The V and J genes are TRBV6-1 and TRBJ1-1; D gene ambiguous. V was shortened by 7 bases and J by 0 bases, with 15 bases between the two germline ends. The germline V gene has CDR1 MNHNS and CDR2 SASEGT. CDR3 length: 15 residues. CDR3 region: CASTRSAFMNTEAFF. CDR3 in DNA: TGTGCCAGCACTCGGTCGGCCTTCATGAACACTGAAGCTTTCTTT.

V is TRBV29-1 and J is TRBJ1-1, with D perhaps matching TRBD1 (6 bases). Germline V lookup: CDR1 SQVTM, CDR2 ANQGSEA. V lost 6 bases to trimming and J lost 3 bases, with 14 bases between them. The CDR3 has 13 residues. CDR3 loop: CSVSPGGHTEAFF. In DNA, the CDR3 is TGCAGCGTCTCCCCCGGGGGGCACACTGAAGCTTTCTTT.

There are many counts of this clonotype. CDR3 DNA: TGTGCCAGCAGCTTAGAAAGGACCGAAAATGGCTACACCTTC. It yields the protein CASSLERTENGYTF. The chain has TRBV7-2 and TRBJ1-2; D is ambiguous. CDR1 is SGHTA and CDR2 is FQGNSA in the germline V gene. The CDR3 extends over 14 amino acids. V was clipped by 1 base and J by 6 bases, with 12 bases between them.

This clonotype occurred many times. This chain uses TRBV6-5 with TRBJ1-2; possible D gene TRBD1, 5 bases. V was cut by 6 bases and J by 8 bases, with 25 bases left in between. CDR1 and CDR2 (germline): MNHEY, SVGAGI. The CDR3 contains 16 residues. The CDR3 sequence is CASSRDGAFTTMGYTF. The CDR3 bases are TGTGCCAGCAGCCGGGACGGAGCATTTACTACTATGGGCTACACCTTC.

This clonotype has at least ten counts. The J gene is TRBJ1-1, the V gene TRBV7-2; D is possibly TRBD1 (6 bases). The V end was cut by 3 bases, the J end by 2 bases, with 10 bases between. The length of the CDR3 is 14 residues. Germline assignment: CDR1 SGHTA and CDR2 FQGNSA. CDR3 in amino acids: CASSLDSRNTEAFF. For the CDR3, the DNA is TGTGCCAGCAGCTTGGACAGTCGAAACACTGAAGCTTTCTTT.

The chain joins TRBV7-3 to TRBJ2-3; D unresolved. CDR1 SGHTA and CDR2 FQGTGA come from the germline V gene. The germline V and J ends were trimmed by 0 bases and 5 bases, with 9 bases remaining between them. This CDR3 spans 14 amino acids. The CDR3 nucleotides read TGTGCCAGCAGCTTAACTCTTGGGGAAGATACGCAGTATTTT. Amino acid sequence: CASSLTLGEDTQYF.

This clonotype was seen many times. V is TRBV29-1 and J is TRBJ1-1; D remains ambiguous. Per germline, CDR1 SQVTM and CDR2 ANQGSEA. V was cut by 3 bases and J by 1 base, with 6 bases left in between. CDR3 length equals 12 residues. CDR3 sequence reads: CSVERGNTEAFF. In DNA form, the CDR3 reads TGCAGCGTTGAGCGGGGGAACACTGAAGCTTTCTTT.

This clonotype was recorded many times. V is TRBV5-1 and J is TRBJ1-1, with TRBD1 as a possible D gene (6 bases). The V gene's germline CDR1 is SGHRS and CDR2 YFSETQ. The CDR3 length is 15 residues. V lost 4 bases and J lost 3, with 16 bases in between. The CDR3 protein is CASSTWGAPDTEAFF. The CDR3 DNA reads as TGCGCCAGCAGCACTTGGGGGGCTCCCGACACTGAAGCTTTCTTT.

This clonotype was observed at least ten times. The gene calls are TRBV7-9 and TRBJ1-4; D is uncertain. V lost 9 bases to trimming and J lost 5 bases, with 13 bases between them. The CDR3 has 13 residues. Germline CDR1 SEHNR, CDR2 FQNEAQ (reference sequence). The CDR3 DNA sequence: TGTGCCAGTTGGGCGGATTTGAATGAAAAACTGTTTTTT. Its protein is CASWADLNEKLFF.